This TCR beta chain derives from a study of sequential checkpoint blockade in melanoma. In the study overall: Randomization was 1:1 between first-line nivolumab→ipilimumab and ipilimumab→nivolumab. General study results and limits: Mutational load did not correlate with tumor T-cell fraction or clonality. In arm A, pretreatment tumor clonality was associated with response.

CDR1 GTSNPN and CDR2 SVGIG come from the germline V gene (reference sequence). The CDR3 loop spans 13 amino acids. Between the trimmed V and J ends, which lost 0 bases and 4 bases, there was a span of 6 bases. Concerning this clone itself: Its antigen is currently unknown.

This table comes from immunoSEQ multiplex PCR, and its TCRdb copy is limited to in-frame clones, with some not included. Of 8,000 to 10,000 clones detected, less than 25% appear once; the ten largest clones hold less than 20%. Treatment defined: randomized to nivolumab then ipilimumab (arm A) or the reverse (arm B). Sequencing used tumor tissue (inferred from file names), obtained from a patient given nivolumab and ipilimumab in sequence. The origin of this receptor is a human donor with melanoma. The chain couples TRBV30 to TRBJ2-2, with no clear D. CDR3: CAWSVEFTGELFF. The CDR3 nucleotides read TGTGCCTGGAGTGTAGAGTTCACCGGGGAGCTGTTTTTT.